These T cell receptor beta chains were read from a single sample in a study of cytomegalovirus exposure and HLA in healthy donors. Here immunoSEQ multiplex PCR was the method, and the copy in TCRdb shows in-frame clones only, minus some. The top ten hold about 3% of the sample, which has 130,000 to 150,000 clones, around 79% seen once. Sequencing input: PBMCs. The source is a female donor in good health and CMV-seronegative. The CDR3 runs from the conserved cysteine through the conserved F or W. The D gene is left open where the match is weak. Size values are once, few and many counts, or a class for expanded clones, and some rows have none.

j_call	d_call	clone_size	v_call	cdr3_nt	cdr3_aa
TRBJ2-7	-	-	TRBV20-1	TGCAGTGCTACCCCCACCAGCGAGCAGTACTTC	CSATPTSEQYF
TRBJ2-7	-	-	TRBV7-9	TGTGCCAGCAGCTCGTTTCTTGTGTTCGGCGAGCAGTACTTC	CASSSFLVFGEQYF
TRBJ2-5	TRBD1	-	TRBV18	TGTGCCAGCTCACCACGCCCGGGACAGGGGGAAGAGACCCAGTACTTC	CASSPRPGQGEETQYF
TRBJ1-1	-	-	TRBV6-5	TGTGCCAGCAGCCCCGGGATTGGGGTCGGGGGTGCTTTCTTT	CASSPGIGVGGAFF
TRBJ1-1	-	-	TRBV15	TGTGCCACCAGCAGAGAGGAGGGGTACACTGAAGCTTTCTTT	CATSREEGYTEAFF
TRBJ1-2	-	-	TRBV27	TGTGCCAGCAGTTTAAAAGGGGCACCTCACTATGGCTACACCTTC	CASSLKGAPHYGYTF
TRBJ2-7	TRBD2	-	TRBV27	TGTGCCCGAAGTCCGGGACTAGCTGGCGAGCAGTACTTC	CARSPGLAGEQYF
TRBJ1-5	TRBD1	-	TRBV18	TGTGCCAGCTCCCGAGAGGGACAGGGTCAACAGCCCCAGCATTTT	CASSREGQGQQPQHF
TRBJ2-7	TRBD2	-	TRBV9	TGTGCCAGCAGCGCCACCGGGACTAACTACGAGCAGTACTTC	CASSATGTNYEQYF
TRBJ2-6	-	-	TRBV7-8	TGTGCCAGCAGCTTACCCGGGTCGAACGGTGGGGCCAACGTCCTGACTTTC	CASSLPGSNGGANVLTF
TRBJ1-1	-	once	TRBV5-8	TGTGCCAGCAACCTGGGACAAGTGAACACTGAAGCTTTCTTT	CASNLGQVNTEAFF
TRBJ1-4	-	few	TRBV2	TGTGCCAGCAGTACGATGCTATCTAATGAAAAACTGTTTTTT	CASSTMLSNEKLFF
TRBJ1-3	TRBD1	-	TRBV5-6	TGTGCCAGCAGCTCAGGGGGCGGAAACACCATATATTTT	CASSSGGGNTIYF
TRBJ1-6	-	-	TRBV18	TGTGCCAGCTCACCCTCGGCAGGGGATTCACCCCTCCACTTT	CASSPSAGDSPLHF
TRBJ2-2	-	-	TRBV7-7	TGTGCTAGCAGACCCGACAAGAACACCGGGGAGCTGTTTTTT	CASRPDKNTGELFF
TRBJ2-7	TRBD2	-	TRBV6-4	TGTGCCAGCAGCCGTAAACTAGCGGGGTCCCACGAGCAGTACTTC	CASSRKLAGSHEQYF
TRBJ1-6	-	-	TRBV14	TGTGCCAGCAGCCCCAGACGGGGGGCGGCTTCACCCCTCCACTTT	CASSPRRGAASPLHF
TRBJ2-2	-	-	TRBV15	TGTGCCACCAGCAGAGACAGGGCTACCGGGGAGCTGTTTTTT	CATSRDRATGELFF
TRBJ2-7	-	-	TRBV5-6	TGTGCCAGCAGCTTGGGACTGATATTAACCTACGAGCAGTACTTC	CASSLGLILTYEQYF
TRBJ2-3	-	-	TRBV10-3	TGTGCCATCTCCGAGGCCGCCGGGACAGATACGCAGTATTTT	CAISEAAGTDTQYF
TRBJ1-5	-	-	TRBV27	TGTGCCAGCAGTCCAGGGTGGGGCAATCAGCCCCAGCATTTT	CASSPGWGNQPQHF
TRBJ2-5	TRBD2	-	TRBV28	TGTGCCAGCAGTTTGAGGTCGTGGCGGGGGAGGACGGGAGAGACCCAGTACTTC	CASSLRSWRGRTGETQYF
TRBJ2-7	TRBD1	once	TRBV27	TGTGCCAGCAGTTTAGTCCAGGGGGTCTACGAGCAGTACTTC	CASSLVQGVYEQYF
TRBJ2-5	TRBD2	-	TRBV6-5	TGTGCCAGCAGTTACCTAGCGGGAAGAGAGACCCAGTACTTC	CASSYLAGRETQYF
TRBJ2-7	TRBD2	-	TRBV5-1	TGCGCCAGCAGCCGGGGGGGGGTCACCGAGCAGTACTTC	CASSRGGVTEQYF
TRBJ2-7	TRBD1	-	TRBV12-5	TGTGCTAGTGGTTGGGACAGGGGCTTCGAGCAGTACTTC	CASGWDRGFEQYF
TRBJ2-7	-	-	TRBV10-1	TGCGCCAGCAGTGAGTCGTCGGGTCCGCTCGTCGACGAGCAGTACTTC	CASSESSGPLVDEQYF
TRBJ2-3	TRBD2	-	TRBV10-2	TGCGCCAGTAGCGGGAGGGCAAGCACAGATACGCAGTATTTT	CASSGRASTDTQYF
TRBJ2-5	-	-	TRBV11-2	TGTGCCAGCAGCTTACGGGGTATGGAGACCCAGTACTTC	CASSLRGMETQYF
TRBJ1-6	TRBD1	-	TRBV6-5	TGTGCCAGCAGGGGGACAGGGAAAAATTCACCCCTCCACTTT	CASRGTGKNSPLHF
TRBJ2-7	-	-	TRBV7-9	TGTGCCAGCAGCTTGGAGACCGTCGTCTACGAGCAGTACTTC	CASSLETVVYEQYF
TRBJ2-3	-	-	TRBV5-1	TGCGCCAGCAGCTTCACAGGCCCAGATACGCAGTATTTT	CASSFTGPDTQYF
TRBJ1-2	-	-	TRBV4-1	TGCGCCAGCAGCCCCCGACGGACATTCTATGGCTACACCTTC	CASSPRRTFYGYTF
TRBJ2-1	-	-	TRBV28	TGTGCCAGCAATCCAATGGGGCGGGGCTTTATTGTGTACAATGAGCAGTTCTTC	CASNPMGRGFIVYNEQFF
TRBJ2-7	TRBD1	-	TRBV7-2	TGTGCCAGCAGCTCGTCCCGTGGACAGGCGTACGAGCAGTACTTC	CASSSSRGQAYEQYF
TRBJ1-2	-	-	TRBV27	TGTGCCAGCAGTTTAGGGAGGCAGGGCGGCTACACCTTC	CASSLGRQGGYTF
TRBJ1-6	TRBD1	-	TRBV15	TGTGCCACCAGCGAGAGGGGGCGCTTTTCACCCCTCCACTTT	CATSERGRFSPLHF
TRBJ2-2	-	-	TRBV2	TGTGCCAGCAGTGAAAAGGGACTCCAGGCCACCGGGGAGCTGTTTTTT	CASSEKGLQATGELFF
TRBJ2-1	-	-	TRBV21-1	TGTGCCAGCAGCAGAGGGGAGCAGTTCTTC	CASSRGEQFF
TRBJ2-7	TRBD2	-	TRBV5-1	TGCGCCAGCAGGGTGTCTAGCGGGGGCTACGAGCAGTACTTC	CASRVSSGGYEQYF
TRBJ2-3	TRBD1	-	TRBV7-3	TGTGCCAGCAGCCTGGGGACAGCTTCCACAGATACGCAGTATTTT	CASSLGTASTDTQYF
TRBJ2-7	TRBD2	once	TRBV9	TGTGCCAGCAGCGTAGGAGTGGGAGGGTACGAGCAGTACTTC	CASSVGVGGYEQYF
TRBJ2-3	-	-	TRBV28	TGTGCCAGCACCGACGGTGGAGGGAGCACAGATACGCAGTATTTT	CASTDGGGSTDTQYF
TRBJ1-1	-	-	TRBV18	TGTGCCAGCTCACCACCTATCGACACGGCTGAAGCTTTCTTT	CASSPPIDTAEAFF
TRBJ2-3	TRBD1	-	TRBV2	TGTGCCAGCAGTCCACAGGGGTCTAGCACAGATACGCAGTATTTT	CASSPQGSSTDTQYF
TRBJ2-1	-	-	TRBV9	TGTGCCAGCAGCGTGGGAGTCTACAATGAGCAGTTCTTC	CASSVGVYNEQFF
TRBJ2-2	-	-	TRBV13	TGTGCCAGCAAACGGGAGAGGAACACCGGGGAGCTGTTTTTT	CASKRERNTGELFF
TRBJ2-7	-	-	TRBV7-6	TGTGCCAGCAACGAGAGGTGCTACGAGCAGTACTTC	CASNERCYEQYF
TRBJ2-3	-	-	TRBV7-2	TGTGCCAGCAAATTGACTACCCTCACAGATACGCAGTATTTT	CASKLTTLTDTQYF
TRBJ2-6	TRBD1	-	TRBV7-2	TGTGCCAGCAGCTTAACGTCGGGACAGGTCGGCTCTGGGGCCAACGTCCTGACTTTC	CASSLTSGQVGSGANVLTF
TRBJ1-4	-	-	TRBV25-1	TGTGCCAGCAGTGAGTCCTCGACTGGGGAAAAACTGTTTTTT	CASSESSTGEKLFF
TRBJ2-7	TRBD1	-	TRBV29-1	TGCAGCGTTTCCAATCGATGGACAGGGGGAAACGAGCAGTACTTC	CSVSNRWTGGNEQYF
TRBJ2-7	TRBD2	-	TRBV4-2	TGTGCCAGCAGCCAAGATCTTTCACTAGCGGGACGATTATACGAGCAGTACTTC	CASSQDLSLAGRLYEQYF
TRBJ1-1	-	few	TRBV29-1	TGCAGCGTTGAAGTGTGGGGGGATGAAGCTTTCTTT	CSVEVWGDEAFF
TRBJ1-3	-	-	TRBV27	TGTGCCAGCTCCCAGGGGAACACCATATATTTT	CASSQGNTIYF